Listed here are 11 T cell receptor beta chains from one sample, sequenced in a study of STAT5B mutations in CD4+ large granular lymphocyte leukemia. Produced via immunoSEQ multiplex PCR; TCRdb's table is partial and in-frame only. The sample records about 30,000 clones, approximately 72% being singletons. The sequenced sample was CD4+ T cells from blood buffy coats. The receptors shown here come from a human donor in good health.

V usage is TRBV19 and J usage is TRBJ2-1; 10 nucleotides align to TRBD2. Germline V gene lookup returns CDR1 LNHDA and CDR2 SQIVND (reference sequence). Trimming cost V 0 bases and J 5 bases; bases outside gene matches: 4. CDR3 size: 16 residues. The CDR3: CASSIEGLAGDNEQFF. CDR3 sequence (DNA): TGTGCCAGTAGTATAGAGGGGCTAGCGGGGGACAATGAGCAGTTCTTC.

This clone showed up just once. CDR3 residues: CATSRGGVSYEQYF. The CDR3 DNA is TGTGCCACCAGCAGGGGTGGAGTTTCCTACGAGCAGTACTTC. The J gene is TRBJ2-7, the V gene TRBV15; D unclear. Germline CDR1 LNHNV, CDR2 YYDKDF (reference sequence). The CDR3 covers 14 residues. V shed 3 bases and J shed 1 base, with 10 bases lying between them.

For the CDR3, the DNA is TGTGCCAGCAGCGCCGGGACAGGGGGACCCTACCGGCTGTTTTTT. It translates to CASSAGTGGPYRLFF. This sequence joins TRBV7-2 and TRBJ1-4; 11 bases are a match to TRBD1. The CDR3 has 15 residues. The germline gives CDR1 SGHTA, CDR2 FQGNSA. Trimming at V came to 5 bases and at J to 14 bases, leaving 13 bases not matched to a gene.

This chain joins TRBV30 and TRBJ2-6; D gene ambiguous. V was cut by 3 bases and J by 0 bases, with 6 bases left in between. The CDR3 has 14 amino acids. The germline V gene encodes CDR1 GTSNPN and CDR2 SVGIG (reference sequence). The CDR3 region has the DNA TGTGCCTGGAGGGGTATCTCTGGGGCCAACGTCCTGACTTTC. It translates to CAWRGISGANVLTF.

V and J are TRBV23-1 and TRBJ1-1, with 8 nucleotides matching TRBD1. TRBV23-1 is placed among ORFs of uncertain function. The trim removed 0 bases at V and 1 base at J, leaving 1 base unmatched. The CDR3 is made up of 15 amino acids. The CDR3: CASSQSGQGNTEAFF. The CDR3 DNA sequence: TGCGCCAGCAGTCAATCTGGACAGGGGAACACTGAAGCTTTCTTT.

The V call is TRBV29-1, the J call TRBJ1-2; a weak D match, TRBD1 (5 bases). This CDR3 region has 15 residues. Trimming shortened V by 0 bases and J by 4 bases, and 15 bases separated the two germline ends. Germline assignment: CDR1 SQVTM and CDR2 ANQGSEA. The DNA for the CDR3 is TGCAGCGTTGAAGATTTTGCGGGGGGTGGCTATGGCTACACCTTC. This translates into CSVEDFAGGGYGYTF.

The J gene is TRBJ2-7, the V gene TRBV7-8, with 7 bases lining up with TRBD2. V was clipped by 2 bases and J by 3 bases; unmatched bases: 10. The length of the CDR3 is 16 residues. CDR1 is SGHVS and CDR2 is FQNEAQ in the germline V gene. The CDR3 spells CASSLLVGERGYEQYF. The CDR3 region has the DNA TGTGCCAGCAGCTTACTTGTAGGCGAGCGGGGCTACGAGCAGTACTTC.

The chain combines TRBV7-9 with TRBJ2-5, with 13 positions matching TRBD2. Germline lookup yields CDR1 SEHNR and CDR2 FQNEAQ (reference sequence). V lost 3 bases, J lost 4 bases, and 8 bases stayed unmatched. This CDR3 is built from 17 residues. CDR3 in amino acids: CASSFLTSGGSGETQYF. The CDR3 DNA sequence: TGTGCCAGCAGCTTCCTGACTAGCGGGGGGTCCGGAGAGACCCAGTACTTC.

J is TRBJ1-4 and V is TRBV27, with 7 bases identical to TRBD1. CDR1 is MNHEY and CDR2 is SMNVEV in the germline V gene (reference sequence). This CDR3 is 15 amino acids long. With 2 bases clipped from V and 8 bases from J, the junction kept 8 bases outside the gene matches. The CDR3, as DNA: TGTGCCAGCAGTTTAAGCGGGGGACAGTACGAAAAACTGTTTTTT. As protein: CASSLSGGQYEKLFF.

This chain joins TRBV25-1 and TRBJ2-1; 7 nucleotides line up with TRBD1. CDR1 and CDR2 (germline): MGHDK, SYGVNS. CDR3 length: 15 amino acids. V dropped 4 bases and J dropped 1; count of bases not matched to a gene: 4. Written as DNA, the CDR3 is TGTGCCAGCAGTGTCCGGGACAGTTCCTACAATGAGCAGTTCTTC. This translates into CASSVRDSSYNEQFF.

This clone was counted a single time. The CDR3, as DNA: TGTGCCAGTAGTATAGGACTAGCGGTAAATGAGCAGTTCTTC. Its protein is CASSIGLAVNEQFF. The chain recombines TRBV19 with TRBJ2-1, with 9 bases fitting TRBD2. The CDR3 consists of 14 residues. Per the germline V gene, CDR1 is LNHDA and CDR2 is SQIVND (reference sequence). The J segment lost 7 bases and the V segment lost 1 base, leaving 2 bases of the junction unmatched.